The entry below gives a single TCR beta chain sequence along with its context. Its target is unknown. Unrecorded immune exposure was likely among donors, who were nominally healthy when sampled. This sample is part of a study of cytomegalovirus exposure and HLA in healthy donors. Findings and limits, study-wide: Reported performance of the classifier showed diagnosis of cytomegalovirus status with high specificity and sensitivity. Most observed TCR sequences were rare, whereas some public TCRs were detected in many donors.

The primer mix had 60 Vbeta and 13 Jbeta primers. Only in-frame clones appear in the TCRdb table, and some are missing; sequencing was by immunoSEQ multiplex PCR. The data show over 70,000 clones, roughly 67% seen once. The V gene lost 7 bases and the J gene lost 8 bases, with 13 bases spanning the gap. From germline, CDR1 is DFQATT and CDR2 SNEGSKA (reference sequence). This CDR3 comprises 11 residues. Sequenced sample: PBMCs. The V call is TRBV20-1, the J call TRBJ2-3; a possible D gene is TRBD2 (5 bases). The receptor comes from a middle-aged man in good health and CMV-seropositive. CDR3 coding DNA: TGCAGTGGGCCAACCGGAGGTACGCAGTATTTT. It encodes CSGPTGGTQYF.